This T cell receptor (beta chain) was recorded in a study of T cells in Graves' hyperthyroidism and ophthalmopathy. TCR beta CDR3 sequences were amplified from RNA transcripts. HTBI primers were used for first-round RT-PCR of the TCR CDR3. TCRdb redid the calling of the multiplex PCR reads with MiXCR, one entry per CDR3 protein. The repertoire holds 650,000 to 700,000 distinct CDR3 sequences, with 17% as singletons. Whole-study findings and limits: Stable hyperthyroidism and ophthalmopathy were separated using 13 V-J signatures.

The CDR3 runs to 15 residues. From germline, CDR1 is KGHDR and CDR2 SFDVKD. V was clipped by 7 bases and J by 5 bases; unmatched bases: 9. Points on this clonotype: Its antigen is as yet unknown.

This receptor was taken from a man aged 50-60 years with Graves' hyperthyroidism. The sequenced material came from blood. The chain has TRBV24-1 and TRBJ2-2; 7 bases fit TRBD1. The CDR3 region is CATSSPGGRTGELFF. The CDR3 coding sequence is TGTGCCACCAGCTCGCCAGGGGGTAGAACCGGGGAGCTGTTTTTT.